This section outlines one T cell receptor beta chain sequence together with its context. Its antigen is as yet unknown. Primed by a sample-barcoded 5' primer and a J-beta primer mix, a second PCR proceeded for about 6 to 11 cycles. TCRdb re-called the 5' RACE reads with MiXCR, one entry per CDR3 protein. The table lists approximately 670,000 distinct CDR3 sequences, roughly 43% of them singletons. This CDR3 is 16 amino acids long. Looked up from germline, CDR1 is LGHNA and CDR2 is YSLEER. The ends were cut back, 1 base at V and 2 bases at J, with 14 bases in the middle. The record originates from a study of blood T cells in healthy people across ages. Across the whole study: Template switching captured about one barcoded beta molecule per two T cells.

Study-wide points: TCR beta diversity correlated strongly with naive T cell percentage.

Individuals who donated were healthy Caucasians from Russia aged roughly 6 to 95. This sequence was found in a man older than 75 in good health. The chain couples TRBV4-3 to TRBJ1-2; TRBD1 is a possible D gene (6 bases). Sequencing was done on a sample of blood. The CDR3: CASSQGTDRPNYGYTF. CDR3 DNA: TGCGCCAGCAGCCAAGGGACAGATAGGCCGAACTATGGCTACACCTTC.